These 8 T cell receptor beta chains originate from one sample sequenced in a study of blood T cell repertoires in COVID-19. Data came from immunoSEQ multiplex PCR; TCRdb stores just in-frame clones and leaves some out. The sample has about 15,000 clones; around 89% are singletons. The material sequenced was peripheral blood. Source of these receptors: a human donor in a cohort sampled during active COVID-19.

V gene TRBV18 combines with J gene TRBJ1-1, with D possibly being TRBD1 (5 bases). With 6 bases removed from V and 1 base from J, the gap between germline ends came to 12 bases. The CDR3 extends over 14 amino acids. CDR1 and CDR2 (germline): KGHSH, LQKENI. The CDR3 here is CASSKTATNTEAFF. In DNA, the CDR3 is TGTGCCAGCTCTAAGACAGCCACGAACACTGAAGCTTTCTTT.

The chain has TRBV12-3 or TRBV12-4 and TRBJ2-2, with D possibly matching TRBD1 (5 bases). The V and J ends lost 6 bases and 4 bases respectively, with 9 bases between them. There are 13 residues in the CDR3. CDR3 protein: CASSPGFTGELFF. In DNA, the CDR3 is TGTGCCAGCAGCCCAGGGTTCACCGGGGAGCTGTTTTTT.

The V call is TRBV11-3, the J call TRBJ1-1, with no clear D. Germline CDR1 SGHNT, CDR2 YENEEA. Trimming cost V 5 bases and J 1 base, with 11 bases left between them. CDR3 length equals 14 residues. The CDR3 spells CASSPGIGNTEAFF. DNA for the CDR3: TGTGCCAGCAGCCCAGGTATAGGGAACACTGAAGCTTTCTTT.

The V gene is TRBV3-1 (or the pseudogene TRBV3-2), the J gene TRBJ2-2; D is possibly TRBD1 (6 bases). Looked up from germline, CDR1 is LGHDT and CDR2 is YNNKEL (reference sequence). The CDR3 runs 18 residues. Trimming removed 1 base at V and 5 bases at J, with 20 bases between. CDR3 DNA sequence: TGTGCCAGCAGCCAAGTGGGGGCGAGCTTCGCGAGGACCGGGGAGCTGTTTTTT. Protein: CASSQVGASFARTGELFF.

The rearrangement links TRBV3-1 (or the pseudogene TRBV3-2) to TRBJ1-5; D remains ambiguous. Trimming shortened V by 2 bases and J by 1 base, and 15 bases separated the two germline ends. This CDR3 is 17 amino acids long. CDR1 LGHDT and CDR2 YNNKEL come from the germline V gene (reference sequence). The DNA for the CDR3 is TGTGCCAGCAGCCAAAAGCCGGAACAGCCAAGCAATCAGCCCCAGCATTTT. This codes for CASSQKPEQPSNQPQHF.

The CDR3 bases are TGCAGCGTTGACCACAGGAATAACTATGGCTACACCTTC. Amino acid sequence: CSVDHRNNYGYTF. The gene calls are TRBV29-1 and TRBJ1-2; TRBD1 might be the D (5 bases). The V end lost 3 bases, the J end lost 1 base, and 9 bases lay between the germline ends. This CDR3 comprises 13 residues. Germline values: CDR1 SQVTM, CDR2 ANQGSEA.

The CDR3 DNA reads TGTGCCAGCAGCTTAGTTCAGGGCAGCTACTACGAGCAGTACTTC. It is translated as CASSLVQGSYYEQYF. The chain combines TRBV7-2 with TRBJ2-7; possible D gene TRBD1, 5 bases. Trimming stripped 1 base from V and 3 bases from J, with 13 bases between. The CDR3 extends over 15 amino acids. The germline gives CDR1 SGHTA, CDR2 FQGNSA.

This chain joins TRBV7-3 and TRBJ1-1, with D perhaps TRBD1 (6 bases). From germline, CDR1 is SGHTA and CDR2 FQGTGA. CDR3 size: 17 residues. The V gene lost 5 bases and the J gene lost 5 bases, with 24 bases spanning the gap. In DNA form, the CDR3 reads TGTGCCAGCAGCCAAGGACGCGGGGGCAGGGTAAGTACTGAAGCTTTCTTT. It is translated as CASSQGRGGRVSTEAFF.